Following are 11 T cell receptor beta chains from one sample sequenced in a study of T cell repertoires in cytomegalovirus infection. TCRdb processed the reads anew with MiXCR; each CDR3 protein has one entry. The data show some 900,000 distinct CDR3 sequences, about 31% seen once. No antigens are known for them. Here the sequenced sample was cultured CD8+ T cells from PBMCs, taken from culture after CMV antigen stimulation. The receptors originated from a human donor in good health (CMV status not recorded). Some clones in this sample may be carry-over from other donors' samples.

The chain carries TRBV28 and TRBJ2-7; 7 nucleotides align to TRBD1. Germline V gene sequence: CDR1 MDHEN, CDR2 SYDVKM. Trimming removed 6 bases from V and 0 bases from J; junction bases left unmatched: 8. This CDR3 has 15 residues. The CDR3 loop is CASRPTGVNSYEQYF. In DNA form, the CDR3 reads TGTGCCAGCAGACCAACAGGGGTCAACTCCTACGAGCAGTACTTC.

This clonotype was counted only a few times. The genes are TRBV11-3 and TRBJ2-1, with D perhaps TRBD1 (5 bases). From germline, CDR1 is SGHNT and CDR2 YENEEA. The CDR3 contains 12 residues. The ends were cut back, 1 base at V and 15 bases at J, with 13 bases in the middle. In nucleotides, the CDR3 is TGTGCCAGCAGCTTAGGGGGCCCCGACCTGTTCTTC. Amino acid sequence: CASSLGGPDLFF.

This clonotype showed up just a few times. The rearrangement links TRBV27 to TRBJ1-1; D is unresolved. Germline CDR1 and CDR2: MNHEY and SMNVEV (reference sequence). The length of the CDR3 is 13 residues. V gave up 5 bases and J gave up 0 bases, with 7 bases separating them. For the CDR3, the DNA is TGTGCCAGCAGTGGTATTATGAACACTGAAGCTTTCTTT. This gives the protein CASSGIMNTEAFF.

The chain employs TRBV19 and TRBJ2-3; 7 nucleotides match TRBD1. Germline loops: CDR1 LNHDA, CDR2 SQIVND (reference sequence). V gave up 5 bases and J gave up 3 bases; unmatched junction bases: 14. The length of the CDR3 is 17 residues. Written as DNA, the CDR3 is TGTGCCAGTAGTGCCCGGGTTCGACAGGGCTCGACAGATACGCAGTATTTT. Translating it yields CASSARVRQGSTDTQYF.

The gene calls are TRBV6-8 and TRBJ1-2, with D uncertain. This CDR3 is 14 amino acids long. Germline lookup yields CDR1 MNHGY and CDR2 SAAAGT. V was trimmed by 4 bases and J by 2 bases, leaving 11 bases between them. This CDR3 reads CASSSPSGNYGYTF. CDR3 in DNA: TGTGCCAGCAGTTCCCCCTCCGGGAACTATGGCTACACCTTC.

The chain recombines TRBV6-4 with TRBJ2-3; TRBD1 aligns across 7 bases. Trimming at V came to 0 bases and at J to 2 bases, leaving 2 bases not matched to a gene. The CDR3 loop spans 15 amino acids. CDR1 is MRHNA and CDR2 is SNTAGT in the germline V gene. The CDR3 spells CASSDSGTDTDTQYF. The CDR3, as DNA: TGTGCCAGCAGTGACTCCGGGACAGACACAGATACGCAGTATTTT.

The V and J genes are TRBV6-2 or TRBV6-3 and TRBJ2-4; D might be TRBD1 or TRBD2, each matching 5 bases. Between the trimmed V and J ends, which lost 7 bases and 1 base, there was a span of 14 bases. Germline lookup yields CDR1 MNHEY and CDR2 SVGEGT. This CDR3 spans 15 amino acids. The CDR3 sequence is CASTSVGTAKNIQYF. CDR3 nucleotides: TGTGCCAGCACCTCCGTTGGGACGGCCAAAAACATTCAGTACTTC.

This clonotype has more than one count but fewer than ten. This chain links TRBV6-2 or TRBV6-3 with TRBJ2-1, with unresolved D. The length of the CDR3 is 12 residues. V lost 7 bases, J lost 11 bases, and 15 bases lay in between. The germline V gene encodes CDR1 MNHEY and CDR2 SVGEGT. CDR3 sequence reads: CASNTDSLQQFF. In DNA, the CDR3 is TGTGCCAGCAACACCGACTCGCTCCAGCAGTTCTTC.

V and J are TRBV6-5 and TRBJ1-1; 7 positions match TRBD1. Germline-derived CDR1 and CDR2 are MNHEY and SVGAGI. The CDR3 runs to 16 residues. V shed 1 base and J 0 bases; nucleotides not matched to a gene: 5. This CDR3 reads CASSYYPTGMNTEAFF. DNA for the CDR3: TGTGCCAGCAGTTACTATCCGACAGGGATGAACACTGAAGCTTTCTTT.

The J gene is TRBJ1-1, the V gene TRBV7-6, with a possible D match to TRBD1 (6 bases). Germline V gene data show CDR1 as SGHVS and CDR2 as FNYEAQ. The CDR3 has 14 amino acids. V was pared by 5 bases and J by 1 base, with 11 bases between. CDR3 nucleotide sequence: TGTGCCAGCAGCGAGGGACAACAGAACACTGAAGCTTTCTTT. It codes for CASSEGQQNTEAFF.

The count of this clonotype is one. The chain combines TRBV24-1 with TRBJ2-3; D is undetermined. This CDR3 spans 14 amino acids. Per germline, CDR1 KGHDR and CDR2 SFDVKD. With 4 bases removed from V and 8 bases from J, the gap between germline ends came to 15 bases. CDR3 protein: CATSDQGFRGTQYF. CDR3 DNA: TGTGCCACCAGTGACCAAGGGTTCAGAGGTACGCAGTATTTT.